The 8 T cell receptor beta chains below were found in one sample sequenced in a study of vaccination and CD4 T cells after COVID-19. Once obtained from cultured CD4+ T cells, the DNA was sequenced using the Oncomine TCR Beta short-read assay. MiXCR, applied by TCRdb to the PCR reads, yields one record per CDR3 protein. Of approximately 13,000 distinct CDR3 sequences listed, about 64% were seen once; the top ten hold 11% to 15%. The treatment denotes: roughly 11-day PBMC culture with coronavirus spike peptide pools or control peptides (ViraFEST assay). These receptors are not linked to any known antigen. Sequenced sample: CD4+ T cells from blood, cultured in vitro. The source is a human donor who had recovered from COVID-19.

This clonotype appeared a single time. V and J are TRBV7-9 and TRBJ1-6; D uncertain. The germline V gene encodes CDR1 SEHNR and CDR2 FQNEAQ (reference sequence). This CDR3 is built from 15 residues. Trimming took 5 bases from V and 9 from J, leaving 17 bases between them. The chain's CDR3 is CASSPVPTIGSPLHF. CDR3 DNA: TGTGCCAGCAGCCCAGTCCCCACTATCGGTTCACCCCTCCACTTT.

The CDR3 DNA reads as TGTGCCAGCAGCCAAGAGGTTCAGGGTCGAAACACCATATATTTT. Translated: CASSQEVQGRNTIYF. The genes are TRBV4-2 and TRBJ1-3; the D gene is possibly TRBD1 (5 bases). The ends were cut back, 0 bases at V and 5 bases at J, with 11 bases in the middle. Germline V gives CDR1 LGHNA, CDR2 YNFKEQ. The length of the CDR3 is 15 residues.

The V gene is TRBV6-1, the J gene TRBJ2-3; no firm D call. This CDR3 is built from 14 residues. V was trimmed by 6 bases and J by 7 bases, leaving 17 bases between them. Germline CDR1 reads MNHNS; CDR2 reads SASEGT. Here the CDR3 DNA reads TGTGCCAGCAGGAAGGATAACAGCGCAAATACGCAGTATTTT. It specifies CASRKDNSANTQYF.

This chain connects TRBV6-5 to TRBJ1-3; D gene unclear. The V end lost 0 bases, the J end lost 1 base, and 7 bases lay between the germline ends. There are 15 residues in the CDR3. The germline V gene has CDR1 MNHEY and CDR2 SVGAGI. The CDR3 loop reads CASSYSGRSGNTIYF. CDR3 bases: TGTGCCAGCAGTTACTCCGGCAGATCTGGAAACACCATATATTTT.

This chain uses TRBV30 with TRBJ1-4; maybe TRBD1 (6 bases). V gave up 2 bases and J gave up 1 base, with 8 bases separating them. Germline V gene lookup returns CDR1 GTSNPN and CDR2 SVGIG (reference sequence). The CDR3 consists of 14 residues. CDR3 sequence reads: CAWSKQGTNEKLFF. In nucleotides, the CDR3 is TGTGCCTGGAGTAAACAGGGAACTAATGAAAAACTGTTTTTT.

By proportion, this clonotype is medium-sized. The genes are TRBV27 and TRBJ1-1; D is possibly TRBD1 (5 bases). Germline-derived CDR1 and CDR2 are MNHEY and SMNVEV (reference sequence). The CDR3 extends over 13 amino acids. The V and J ends lost 6 bases and 1 base respectively, with 9 bases between them. The CDR3 loop reads CASRPDRNTEAFF. The CDR3 DNA reads TGTGCCAGCAGACCTGACAGGAACACTGAAGCTTTCTTT.

This chain links TRBV2 with TRBJ1-1, with D unresolved. Germline loops: CDR1 SNHLY, CDR2 FYNNEI. CDR3 length equals 14 residues. V was clipped by 3 bases and J by 0 bases, with 8 bases between them. The CDR3 bases are TGTGCCAGCAGTGAGAGGTCGTTGAACACTGAAGCTTTCTTT. It yields the protein CASSERSLNTEAFF.

This chain joins TRBV15 and TRBJ2-6; TRBD1 matches at 7 bases. CDR3 length: 19 residues. Germline assignment: CDR1 LNHNV and CDR2 YYDKDF (reference sequence). V lost 7 bases, J lost 3 bases, and 18 bases stayed unmatched. CDR3 sequence: CATNKGGGRPRDGANVLTF. Here the CDR3 DNA reads TGTGCCACCAACAAAGGGGGCGGGCGTCCTCGGGATGGGGCCAACGTCCTGACTTTC.